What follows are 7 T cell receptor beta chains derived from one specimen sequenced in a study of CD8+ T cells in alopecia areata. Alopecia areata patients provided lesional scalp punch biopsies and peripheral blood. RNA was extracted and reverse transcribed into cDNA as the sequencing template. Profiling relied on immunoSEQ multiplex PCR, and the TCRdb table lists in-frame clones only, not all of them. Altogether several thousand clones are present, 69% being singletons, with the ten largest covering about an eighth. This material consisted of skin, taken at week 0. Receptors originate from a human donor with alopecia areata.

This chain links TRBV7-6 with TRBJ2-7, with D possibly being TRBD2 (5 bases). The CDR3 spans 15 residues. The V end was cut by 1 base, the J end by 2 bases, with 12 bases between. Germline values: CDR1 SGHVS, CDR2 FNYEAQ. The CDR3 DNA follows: TGTGCCAGCAGCTTAGATGCGGGTATAGCCTACGAGCAGTACTTC. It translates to CASSLDAGIAYEQYF.

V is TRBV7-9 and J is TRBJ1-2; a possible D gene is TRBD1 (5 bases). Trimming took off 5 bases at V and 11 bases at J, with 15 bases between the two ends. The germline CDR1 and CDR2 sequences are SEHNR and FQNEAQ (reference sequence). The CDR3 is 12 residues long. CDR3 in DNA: TGTGCCAGCAGCCCGCCCTTGGGGGAGTACACCTTC. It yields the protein CASSPPLGEYTF.

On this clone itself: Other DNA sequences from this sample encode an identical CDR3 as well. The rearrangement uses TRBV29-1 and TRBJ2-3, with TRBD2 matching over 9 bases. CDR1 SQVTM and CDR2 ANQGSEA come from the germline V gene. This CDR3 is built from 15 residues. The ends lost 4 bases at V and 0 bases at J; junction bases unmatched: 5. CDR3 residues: CSVVGSGGSTDTQYF. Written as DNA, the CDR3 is TGCAGCGTTGTCGGTAGCGGGGGAAGCACAGATACGCAGTATTTT.

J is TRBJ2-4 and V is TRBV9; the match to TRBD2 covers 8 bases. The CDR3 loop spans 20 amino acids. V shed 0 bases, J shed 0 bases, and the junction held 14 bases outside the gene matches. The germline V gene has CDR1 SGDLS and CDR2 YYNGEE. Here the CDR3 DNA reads TGTGCCAGCAGCGTAGGTGGTGCGGGCGGGGGGCTCCTAGCCAAAAACATTCAGTACTTC. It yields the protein CASSVGGAGGGLLAKNIQYF.

CDR3 residues: CASSRGVGVTDTQYF. CDR3 bases: TGTGCCAGCAGCCGTGGAGTGGGAGTCACAGATACGCAGTATTTT. This chain links TRBV4-2 with TRBJ2-3; TRBD2 is a possible D gene (5 bases). The V end lost 4 bases, the J end lost 2 bases, and 13 bases lay between the germline ends. The germline CDR1 and CDR2 sequences are LGHNA and YNFKEQ. CDR3 size: 15 residues.

Here the CDR3 reads CSVMSSGGFNYEQYF. The DNA of the CDR3 is TGCAGCGTTATGAGTAGCGGGGGATTTAATTACGAGCAGTACTTC. V is TRBV29-1 and J is TRBJ2-5; 9 positions match TRBD2. The J call may be wrong; the DNA end is better matched by TRBJ2-7. CDR3 size: 15 residues. CDR1 is SQVTM, CDR2 ANQGSEA, per germline.

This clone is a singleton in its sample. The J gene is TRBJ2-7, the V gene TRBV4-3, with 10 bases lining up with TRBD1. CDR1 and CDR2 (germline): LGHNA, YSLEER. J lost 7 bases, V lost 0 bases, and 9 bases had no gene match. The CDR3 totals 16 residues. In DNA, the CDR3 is TGCGCCAGCAGCCAAGATTGGGACAGGGGTTATTTAGAGCAGTACTTC. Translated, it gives CASSQDWDRGYLEQYF.